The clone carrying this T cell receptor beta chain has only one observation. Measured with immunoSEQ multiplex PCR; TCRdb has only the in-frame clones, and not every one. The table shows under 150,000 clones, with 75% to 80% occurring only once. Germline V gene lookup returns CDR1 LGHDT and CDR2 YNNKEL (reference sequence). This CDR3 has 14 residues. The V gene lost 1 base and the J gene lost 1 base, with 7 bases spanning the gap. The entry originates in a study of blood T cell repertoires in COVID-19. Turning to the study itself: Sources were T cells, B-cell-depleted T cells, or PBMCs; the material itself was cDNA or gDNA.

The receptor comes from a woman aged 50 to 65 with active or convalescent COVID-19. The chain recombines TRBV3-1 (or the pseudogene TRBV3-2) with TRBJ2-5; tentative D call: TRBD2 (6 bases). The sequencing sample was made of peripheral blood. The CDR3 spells CASSQARGQETQYF. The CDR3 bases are TGTGCCAGCAGCCAAGCGCGGGGCCAAGAGACCCAGTACTTC.